The clone carrying this T cell receptor beta chain was detected only a few times. This CDR3 comprises 16 residues. Trimming took 3 bases from V and 2 from J, leaving 16 bases between them. The germline gives CDR1 LGHDT, CDR2 YNNKEL (reference sequence). These data come from a study of blood T cell repertoires in COVID-19. The repertoire was sequenced with immunoSEQ multiplex PCR; TCRdb's copy has only in-frame clones and lacks some. The table lists 300,000 to 400,000 clones, around 91% of them singletons. The clonotype comes from a young man who had recovered from COVID-19. Material: PBMCs or T cells enriched from blood (not recorded which). The chain joins TRBV3-1 (or the pseudogene TRBV3-2) to TRBJ1-1; tentatively, D is TRBD1 (6 bases). CDR3 in amino acids: CASSHFRTEDNTEAFF. The CDR3 region has the DNA TGTGCCAGCAGCCACTTTAGGACAGAAGATAACACTGAAGCTTTCTTT.